This entry concerns a single T cell receptor (beta chain). Its matching antigen is unknown. Only in-frame clones appear in the TCRdb table, and some are missing; sequencing was by immunoSEQ multiplex PCR. The data contain 50,000 to 70,000 clones, approximately 70% of them singletons. This sample was taken from a study of T cell clones after liver transplantation. Study in general: Immunosuppression withdrawal was tried within 2 years after liver transplantation in this trial. Post-transplant blood was tracked for graft-donor-reactive T cell clones identified in a pre-transplant mixed lymphocyte reaction. General observations from the study: In two subjects, few donor cells limited the measurable donor-reactive repertoire. Circulating graft-donor-reactive CD4 TCRbeta sequences fell significantly post-transplant in 5 of 8 subjects.

The CDR3 length is 16 residues. With 2 bases removed from V and 3 bases from J, the gap between germline ends came to 16 bases. Germline loops: CDR1 GTSNPN, CDR2 SVGIG (reference sequence). The receptor was isolated from a human patient who received a liver transplant. The T cells may partly be graft donor cells. This sample comprised CD4+ T cells from blood, obtained at the roughly 15-month timepoint. V is TRBV30 and J is TRBJ1-4, with a weak D call TRBD1 (5 bases). CDR3 DNA sequence: TGTGCCTGGAGTTCCTCAGGGAAGAGGCCTAATGAAAAACTGTTTTTT. Translation gives CAWSSSGKRPNEKLFF.